These 7 T cell receptor beta chains were sequenced from one sample in a study of T cells after posttransplantation cyclophosphamide. A marrow graft followed busulfan-fludarabine conditioning, with cyclophosphamide on days +3 and +4. TCRdb's copy holds only in-frame clones and misses some; the assay was immunoSEQ multiplex PCR. The record shows 6,500 to 8,000 clones for this sample, with no singletons present. This specimen was PBMCs, taken after an allogeneic stem cell transplant with post-transplant cyclophosphamide. The source of these receptors is a male patient aged 30 to 40 who received an allogeneic stem cell transplant from an unrelated donor, was CMV-positive, and had acute and chronic GVHD. These T cells may partly come from the graft donor.

The J gene is TRBJ2-5, the V gene TRBV2, with a possible D match to TRBD1 (6 bases). Trimming took 6 bases from V and 5 from J, leaving 19 bases between them. Germline V gives CDR1 SNHLY, CDR2 FYNNEI. The CDR3 has 15 residues. This CDR3 is CASRGTRGKGETQYF. The CDR3 DNA follows: TGTGCCAGCAGGGGAACGAGGGGGAAGGGCGAGACCCAGTACTTC.

This clone was seen many times. Compared with germline, one end of the junction differs, possibly owing to a read error. Other nucleotide sequences from this sample produce the same CDR3. The CDR3 DNA follows: TGCGCCAGCAGCTCTGGACAGGGCGTCAATGAGCAGTTCTTC. Its translation is CASSSGQGVNEQFF. The rearrangement links TRBV7-3 to TRBJ2-1; 8 bases are a match to TRBD1. CDR1 is SGHTA and CDR2 is FQGTGA in the germline V gene. This CDR3 comprises 14 residues.

In this sample, this clone turned up many times. The rearrangement uses TRBV5-1 and TRBJ1-1, with 7 bases fitting TRBD1. Germline-derived CDR1 and CDR2 are SGHRS and YFSETQ. The J segment lost 4 bases and the V segment lost 0 bases, leaving 9 bases of the junction unmatched. This CDR3 has 16 residues. The CDR3 DNA sequence: TGCGCCAGCAGCTTGGGGGGTGCAGGGGGAGGCACTGAAGCTTTCTTT. It is translated as CASSLGGAGGGTEAFF.

This clone occurred many times. This chain joins TRBV7-2 and TRBJ2-2; D may be TRBD1 (6 bases). Trimming cost V 5 bases and J 3 bases, with 16 bases left between them. The CDR3 spans 16 residues. Germline values: CDR1 SGHTA, CDR2 FQGNSA. The CDR3 spells CASSRFGQLDTGELFF. The CDR3 DNA sequence: TGTGCCAGCAGCCGTTTTGGACAGTTGGACACCGGGGAGCTGTTTTTT.

This clone turned up a few times. The chain combines TRBV27 with TRBJ2-2; D remains ambiguous. Per germline, CDR1 MNHEY and CDR2 SMNVEV (reference sequence). The CDR3 is made up of 12 amino acids. V was pared by 7 bases and J by 8 bases, with 11 bases between. CDR3 loop: CASTTVSGELFF. The CDR3 DNA is TGTGCCAGCACCACGGTGTCGGGGGAGCTGTTTTTT.

This clone was counted at least ten times. This chain links TRBV19 with TRBJ1-2, with D perhaps matching TRBD1 (6 bases). Per the germline V gene, CDR1 is LNHDA and CDR2 is SQIVND (reference sequence). Trimming shortened V by 2 bases and J by 3 bases, and 7 bases separated the two germline ends. The CDR3 runs 13 residues. The CDR3 DNA reads as TGTGCCAGTAGTATAAGGACAGACTATGGCTACACCTTC. This sequence encodes CASSIRTDYGYTF.

The table lists this clone with many counts. This chain connects TRBV5-1 to TRBJ2-7; 7 nucleotides align to TRBD1. From germline, CDR1 is SGHRS and CDR2 YFSETQ. With V trimmed by 4 bases and J by 2 bases, 6 bases remained unmatched. The CDR3 is 14 residues long. The CDR3 DNA sequence: TGCGCCAGCAGCATATATGACAGGGCCTACGAGCAGTACTTC. It translates to CASSIYDRAYEQYF.